These 3 T cell receptor beta chains originate from one sample sequenced in a study of T cells in localized non-small cell lung cancer. The protocol was immunoSEQ multiplex PCR, while the TCRdb copy is restricted to in-frame clones and leaves out a portion. The sample includes approximately 54,000 clones, around four fifths of them seen just once. Material: peripheral blood, obtained before any cancer treatment. The receptors were sampled from a female donor older than 55 with stage II squamous cell lung carcinoma.

The V call is TRBV6-5, the J call TRBJ1-6; a possible D gene is TRBD1 (5 bases). The V end was cut by 0 bases, the J end by 3 bases, with 9 bases between. CDR1 and CDR2 from the germline V gene are MNHEY and SVGAGI. CDR3 length: 16 residues. The CDR3 DNA sequence: TGTGCCAGCAGTTACTCGGAAAGGGGCTATAATTCACCCCTCCACTTT. As protein: CASSYSERGYNSPLHF.

The V call is TRBV5-6, the J call TRBJ1-5; D is unresolved. V was trimmed by 0 bases and J by 3 bases, leaving 13 bases between them. CDR1 and CDR2 from the germline V gene are SGHDT and YYEEEE. This CDR3 comprises 16 residues. CDR3 sequence (DNA): TGTGCCAGCAGCTTGGTCGGTAGACTCCTCAATCAGCCCCAGCATTTT. Translated, it gives CASSLVGRLLNQPQHF. Full variable domain (outside the CDR3, taken from reference TRBV5-6 and TRBJ1-5): DAGVTQSPTHLIKTRGQQVTLRCSPKSGHDTVSWYQQALGQGPQFIFQYYEEEERQRGNFPDRFSGHQFPNYSSELNVNALLLGDSALYLCASSLVGRLLNQPQHFGDGTRLSIL.

This clone was seen once. The chain has TRBV7-2 and TRBJ1-1; no definite D call. The CDR3 length is 16 residues. Germline loops: CDR1 SGHTA, CDR2 FQGNSA. V dropped 1 base and J dropped 1 base, with 13 bases sitting between them. CDR3 nucleotides: TGTGCCAGCAGCTTAGATGTAGGGTACCCGAACACTGAAGCTTTCTTT. This codes for CASSLDVGYPNTEAFF.